Each of the 7 T cell receptor beta chains below was sequenced from the same sample in a study of cytomegalovirus exposure and HLA in healthy donors. TCRdb's table, derived via immunoSEQ multiplex PCR, lists solely in-frame clones and lacks some. The sample includes about 110,000 clones, approximately 89% of them seen just once. The sample was PBMCs. The receptors come from a woman aged 18-29 years in good health and CMV-seronegative.

This chain joins TRBV7-2 and TRBJ2-3, with TRBD2 matching over 14 bases. Trimming took 7 bases from V and 1 from J; bases not matched to a gene: 10. This CDR3 has 18 residues. Germline CDR1 reads SGHTA; CDR2 reads FQGNSA. CDR3 bases: TGTGCCAGCACAAGGGGACTAGCGGGGGCCAAGCGCACAGATACGCAGTATTTT. Translating it yields CASTRGLAGAKRTDTQYF.

The genes are TRBV30 and TRBJ2-7; 7 bases map to TRBD1. The CDR3 is 12 amino acids. V lost 2 bases and J lost 6; bases outside the gene matches: 4. Germline values: CDR1 GTSNPN, CDR2 SVGIG (reference sequence). The CDR3 sequence: CAWSRQGSEQYF. In DNA, the CDR3 is TGTGCCTGGAGTAGACAGGGATCCGAGCAGTACTTC.

The chain uses TRBV28 and TRBJ2-3; the D gene is possibly TRBD2 (6 bases). CDR1 and CDR2 (germline): MDHEN, SYDVKM. V was shortened by 4 bases and J by 6 bases, with 14 bases between the two germline ends. The CDR3 has 14 residues. Here the CDR3 DNA reads TGTGCCAGCAGTTCCCGGCACGGAGGGGATACGCAGTATTTT. Its translation: CASSSRHGGDTQYF.

In this sample, this clone turned up a few times. CDR3 sequence reads: CASRPRDRGQHQPQHF. CDR3 nucleotides: TGTGCCAGCAGGCCTCGGGACAGGGGGCAGCATCAGCCCCAGCATTTT. This rearrangement joins TRBV28 to TRBJ1-5; 12 bases are a match to TRBD1. Germline CDR1 reads MDHEN; CDR2 reads SYDVKM. The CDR3 totals 16 residues. J lost 5 bases, V lost 6 bases, and 8 bases had no gene match.

In this sample, this clone turned up once. This sample also contains other DNA sequences that code for the same CDR3. V is TRBV28 and J is TRBJ2-7, with 7 bases lining up with TRBD1. The V gene end was trimmed by 5 bases and the J gene end by 4 bases; junction bases not matched to a gene: 2. The CDR3 sequence is 12 residues long. Germline assignment: CDR1 MDHEN and CDR2 SYDVKM. In nucleotides, the CDR3 is TGTGCCAGCAGTCCACAGGGGTACGAGCAGTACTTC. The encoded protein is CASSPQGYEQYF.

The genes are TRBV6-5 and TRBJ2-7, with 8 bases that match TRBD2. This CDR3 is built from 13 residues. Germline-derived CDR1 and CDR2 are MNHEY and SVGAGI. V lost 10 bases, J lost 5 bases, and 10 bases stayed unmatched. DNA of the CDR3: TGTGCCATCCGGCGGGGGGCCCTCGACGAGCAGTACTTC. Translating it yields CAIRRGALDEQYF.

J is TRBJ1-5 and V is TRBV11-2; no firm D call. Germline CDR1 is SGHAT and CDR2 is FQNNGV. V dropped 4 bases and J dropped 4 bases, with 8 bases sitting between them. This CDR3 is built from 13 residues. In nucleotides, the CDR3 is TGTGCCAGCAGCTCGGGTCCTAATCAGCCCCAGCATTTT. Encoded protein: CASSSGPNQPQHF.